What follows describes a single T cell receptor beta chain. This record comes from a study of blood T cell repertoires in COVID-19. Whole-study context: The study drew acute and convalescent COVID-19 samples from the United States, Italy and Spain.

CDR1 and CDR2 from the germline V gene are SGHVT and SQSDAQ. The length of the CDR3 is 16 residues. V was clipped by 4 bases and J by 0 bases; unmatched bases: 8. Sequencing was performed with immunoSEQ multiplex PCR; in TCRdb, only in-frame clones are kept and a portion is missing. Of 350,000 to 450,000 clones in the sample, under 90% were seen once. Symptom resolution, clearance, or two negative PCRs marked the recovered donors of Cohort 3. The receptor's source is a woman aged 25 to 39 who had recovered from COVID-19. What was sequenced was PBMCs or T cells enriched from blood (not recorded which). This rearrangement joins TRBV7-4 to TRBJ1-1; TRBD1 aligns across 7 bases. The CDR3 sequence is CASSSGSGQMNTEAFF. CDR3 in DNA: TGTGCCAGCAGCTCTGGATCGGGACAGATGAACACTGAAGCTTTCTTT.